This TCR beta chain was recorded in a study of stem cell transplantation in POMP-related autoinflammatory disease. Sequencing used immunoSEQ multiplex PCR; TCRdb keeps in-frame clones, though not all of them. The repertoire holds some 65,000 clones, with approximately 91% as singletons. V lost 2 bases and J 2 bases, leaving 8 bases between the germline ends. The CDR3 runs to 13 residues. The germline CDR1 and CDR2 sequences are SGHNT and YYREEE (reference sequence). Sequencing was performed on CD4+ T cells from PBMCs, taken after stem cell transplantation. The origin of this receptor is a human patient with POMP-related autoinflammation and immune dysregulation (PRAID). Some T cells may be supplied by the graft donor. The chain couples TRBV5-4 to TRBJ2-7; D gene unclear. The CDR3 coding sequence is TGTGCCAGCAGCTTAAGTGGGGCCTACGAGCAGTACGTC. Its protein is CASSLSGAYEQYV.